Below, 18 T cell receptor beta chains from the same sample are listed, as sequenced in a study of T cell responses to AZD1222 COVID-19 vaccine. Using immunoSEQ multiplex PCR, the repertoire was profiled, and TCRdb retains in-frame clones only, with some absent. The sample shows 110,000 or so clones, approximately 89% of them seen only once. The sequences come from peripheral blood, collected 28 days after the second AZD1222 dose. The receptors shown here come from an adult who received the AZD1222 COVID-19 vaccine.

This chain connects TRBV27 to TRBJ1-1; perhaps TRBD1 as D (6 bases). Germline V lookup: CDR1 MNHEY, CDR2 SMNVEV (reference sequence). CDR3 length: 13 amino acids. With 3 bases removed from V and 5 bases from J, the gap between germline ends came to 10 bases. CDR3 sequence (DNA): TGTGCCAGCAGTTTGGGGGCAAGGACTGAAGCTTTCTTT. Translation: CASSLGARTEAFF.

The V and J genes are TRBV7-2 and TRBJ2-7; weak D call: TRBD2 (5 bases). CDR3 length: 15 amino acids. Germline lookup yields CDR1 SGHTA and CDR2 FQGNSA. Trimming took 2 bases from V and 3 from J, leaving 14 bases between them. The CDR3 DNA is TGTGCCAGCAGCTTATATCTCGGGGTGGACTACGAGCAGTACTTC. Translated, it gives CASSLYLGVDYEQYF.

The gene calls are TRBV6-2 or TRBV6-3 and TRBJ2-1; TRBD2 matches 10 bases. Per germline, CDR1 MNHEY and CDR2 SVGEGT. Unmatched junction bases numbered 8, after V lost 6 bases and J lost 12 bases. The CDR3 spans 13 residues. The CDR3 coding sequence is TGTGCCAGCAGCCACGGACTAGCGGTTGCGCAGTTCTTC. Its protein product is CASSHGLAVAQFF.

The rearrangement uses TRBV6-5 and TRBJ2-1; 12 bases fit TRBD2. V was clipped by 4 bases and J by 7 bases; unmatched bases: 5. This CDR3 has 15 amino acids. Per the germline V gene, CDR1 is MNHEY and CDR2 is SVGAGI. CDR3 sequence reads: CASSSSGGARNEQFF. The CDR3, as DNA: TGTGCCAGCAGTTCTAGCGGGGGGGCCCGGAATGAGCAGTTCTTC.

The chain couples TRBV5-1 to TRBJ1-4, with unresolved D. The V gene lost 4 bases and the J gene lost 0 bases, with 7 bases spanning the gap. The CDR3 runs 14 residues. Germline V gene data show CDR1 as SGHRS and CDR2 as YFSETQ. CDR3 in amino acids: CASSPVSTNEKLFF. In DNA, the CDR3 is TGCGCCAGCAGCCCAGTTTCAACTAATGAAAAACTGTTTTTT.

The genes are TRBV7-2 and TRBJ2-3; the D gene could be TRBD1 or TRBD2 (5 bases each). Trimming shortened V by 4 bases and J by 2 bases, and 10 bases separated the two germline ends. Per germline, CDR1 SGHTA and CDR2 FQGNSA. The CDR3 has 14 residues. CDR3: CASSWRTNTDTQYF. Written as DNA, the CDR3 is TGTGCCAGCAGCTGGAGGACAAACACAGATACGCAGTATTTT.

V gene TRBV6-2 or TRBV6-3 combines with J gene TRBJ2-7; D ambiguous. Germline V gene sequence: CDR1 MNHEY, CDR2 SVGEGT. Trimming took off 4 bases at V and 0 bases at J, with 13 bases between the two ends. The CDR3 totals 15 residues. CDR3 sequence reads: CASSSPARSSYEQYF. The CDR3 bases are TGTGCCAGCAGTTCCCCGGCGCGCAGCTCCTACGAGCAGTACTTC.

The genes are TRBV18 and TRBJ2-3; the D gene is possibly TRBD2 (6 bases). The CDR3 covers 14 residues. V gave up 7 bases and J gave up 5 bases, with 16 bases separating them. CDR1 is KGHSH and CDR2 is LQKENI in the germline V gene. CDR3 amino acids: CASFGGQGGDTQYF. The CDR3 region has the DNA TGTGCCAGCTTTGGAGGCCAGGGAGGAGATACGCAGTATTTT.

The chain links TRBV19 to TRBJ2-3, with D perhaps assigned TRBD1 or TRBD2 (5 bases each). Germline V gene lookup returns CDR1 LNHDA and CDR2 SQIVND (reference sequence). CDR3 size: 13 residues. Trimming cost V 3 bases and J 1 base, with 5 bases left between them. The CDR3: CASSMGGTDTQYF. The CDR3 DNA sequence: TGTGCCAGTAGTATGGGGGGCACAGATACGCAGTATTTT.

The rearrangement links TRBV21-1 to TRBJ2-7. TRBV21-1 is deemed a pseudogene. The CDR3 is 15 residues long. Here the CDR3 DNA reads TGTGCCAGCAGCACAACTGGCGCAGAAGTCGGCGAGCAGTACTTC. It yields the protein CASSTTGAEVGEQYF.

The V gene is TRBV15, the J gene TRBJ1-6, with no clear D. Germline CDR1 is LNHNV and CDR2 is YYDKDF (reference sequence). Trimming left V 3 bases short and J 0 bases short, with 12 bases between. This CDR3 region has 17 residues. The CDR3 protein is CATSRARASSYNSPLHF. In DNA form, the CDR3 reads TGTGCCACCAGCAGGGCCCGGGCGAGCTCCTATAATTCACCCCTCCACTTT.

V and J are TRBV29-1 and TRBJ2-1; D ambiguous. The germline CDR1 and CDR2 sequences are SQVTM and ANQGSEA. The V end lost 7 bases, the J end lost 6 bases, and 10 bases lay between the germline ends. The CDR3 is 11 amino acids. Here the CDR3 reads CSAKWVNEQFF. The CDR3 coding sequence is TGCAGCGCAAAGTGGGTCAATGAGCAGTTCTTC.

This clone was observed once. The chain carries TRBV7-8 and TRBJ1-1; D is ambiguous. V was clipped by 2 bases and J by 2 bases, with 9 bases between them. The CDR3 spans 14 residues. Germline V lookup: CDR1 SGHVS, CDR2 FQNEAQ. Written as DNA, the CDR3 is TGTGCCAGCAGCTTATTAGGGTTTAACACTGAAGCTTTCTTT. Translation: CASSLLGFNTEAFF.

The chain employs TRBV7-9 and TRBJ1-2; D gene uncertain. The CDR3 sequence is 15 residues long. Trimming removed 5 bases at V and 1 base at J, with 14 bases between. In germline, CDR1 is SEHNR, CDR2 FQNEAQ (reference sequence). The CDR3 nucleotides read TGTGCCAGCAGCCTGGCCCTGATTGTTAACTATGGCTACACCTTC. It yields the protein CASSLALIVNYGYTF. Using reference TRBV7-9 and TRBJ1-2 for the parts outside the CDR3, the full variable domain is DTGVSQNPRHKITKRGQNVTFRCDPISEHNRLYWYRQTLGQGPEFLTYFQNEAQLEKSRLLSDRFSAERPKGSFSTLEIQRTEQGDSAMYLCASSLALIVNYGYTFGSGTRLTVV.

The rearrangement joins TRBV4-3 to TRBJ2-5; no clear D. CDR3 length equals 15 residues. V dropped 0 bases and J dropped 1 base, with 9 bases sitting between them. Germline lookup yields CDR1 LGHNA and CDR2 YSLEER. CDR3 sequence reads: CASSQDFGPQETQYF. The CDR3 nucleotides are TGCGCCAGCAGCCAAGATTTTGGTCCCCAAGAGACCCAGTACTTC.

V and J are TRBV15 and TRBJ1-1; no clear D gene. There are 13 residues in the CDR3. Germline-derived CDR1 and CDR2 are LNHNV and YYDKDF (reference sequence). The ends were cut back, 1 base at V and 2 bases at J, with 5 bases in the middle. CDR3 loop: CATSRVVNTEAFF. The CDR3 nucleotides read TGTGCCACCAGCAGAGTGGTTAACACTGAAGCTTTCTTT.

This chain connects TRBV7-9 to TRBJ2-1, with unresolved D. Trimming took 3 bases from V and 4 from J, leaving 4 bases between them. Germline-derived CDR1 and CDR2 are SEHNR and FQNEAQ (reference sequence). This CDR3 has 12 residues. The CDR3 bases are TGTGCCAGCAGCTTTCAATACAATGAGCAGTTCTTC. Translation: CASSFQYNEQFF.

This clone has only a few counts. The V gene is TRBV4-1, the J gene TRBJ2-1, with a weak D call TRBD2 (6 bases). From germline, CDR1 is MGHRA and CDR2 YSYEKL. The CDR3 loop spans 16 amino acids. Deletions cut 4 bases from V and 10 bases from J, with 23 bases between. The CDR3 spells CASSLQPLLGRREQFF. The CDR3 coding sequence is TGCGCCAGCAGCCTTCAACCTCTACTTGGGAGGAGAGAGCAGTTCTTC.